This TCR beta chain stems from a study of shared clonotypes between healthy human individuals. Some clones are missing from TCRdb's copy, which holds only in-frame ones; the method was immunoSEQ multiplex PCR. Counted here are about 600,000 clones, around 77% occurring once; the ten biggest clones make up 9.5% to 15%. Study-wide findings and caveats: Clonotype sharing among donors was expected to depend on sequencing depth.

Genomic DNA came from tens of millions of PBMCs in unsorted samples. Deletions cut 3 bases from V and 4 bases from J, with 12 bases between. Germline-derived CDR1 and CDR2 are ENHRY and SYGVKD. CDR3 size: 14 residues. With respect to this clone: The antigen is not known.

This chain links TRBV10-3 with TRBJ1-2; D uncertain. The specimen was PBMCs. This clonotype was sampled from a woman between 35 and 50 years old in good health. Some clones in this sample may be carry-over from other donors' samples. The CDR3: CAISDLVRSYGYTF. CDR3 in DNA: TGTGCCATCAGTGACCTCGTTAGGAGCTATGGCTACACCTTC.